Below are 14 T cell receptor beta chains sequenced from a single sample in a study of CD8+ T cells in alopecia areata. Both peripheral blood and punch biopsies of lesional scalp skin were obtained from patients who had alopecia areata. Following RNA extraction, reverse transcription yielded cDNA that acted as the sequencing template. Here immunoSEQ multiplex PCR was the method, and the copy in TCRdb shows in-frame clones only, minus some. Among 5,500 to 6,000 clones listed, about 60% were seen once. The sequenced sample consisted of skin. These receptors were collected from a human donor with alopecia areata.

This clone occurred a few times. The chain is built from TRBV7-9 and TRBJ2-3; D is perhaps TRBD2 (5 bases). The V gene lost 3 bases and the J gene lost 4 bases, with 11 bases spanning the gap. The CDR3 has 14 residues. Germline assignment: CDR1 SEHNR and CDR2 FQNEAQ (reference sequence). The CDR3 bases are TGTGCCAGCAGCTTCGGTCGGGGAGCAGATACGCAGTATTTT. It is translated as CASSFGRGADTQYF.

The chain uses TRBV19 and TRBJ2-3; 7 bases align to TRBD1. The CDR3 contains 16 residues. Germline V gene lookup returns CDR1 LNHDA and CDR2 SQIVND (reference sequence). Losses at the gene ends were 5 bases for V and 6 bases for J; bases not matched to a gene: 14. CDR3 region: CASSPQDRTNTDTQYF. The CDR3 nucleotides read TGTGCCAGTAGTCCCCAGGACAGGACGAATACCGATACGCAGTATTTT.

Relative to its sample, this clone is large. The J gene is TRBJ1-2, the V gene TRBV5-4; the match to TRBD1 covers 9 bases. V lost 0 bases, J lost 8 bases, and 5 bases stayed unmatched. CDR1 is SGHNT, CDR2 YYREEE, per germline (reference sequence). The CDR3 runs 14 residues. The CDR3 DNA sequence: TGTGCCAGCAGCTTGGGGGACAGGGAGGTCGGCTACACCTTC. Its protein is CASSLGDREVGYTF.

The rearrangement uses TRBV5-1 and TRBJ1-2, with D perhaps TRBD1 (6 bases). The CDR3 sequence is 14 residues long. Germline assignment: CDR1 SGHRS and CDR2 YFSETQ. V lost 7 bases to trimming and J lost 3 bases, with 16 bases between them. The CDR3 here is CASAYRESDYGYTF. DNA for the CDR3: TGCGCCAGCGCCTACAGGGAAAGCGACTATGGCTACACCTTC. Based on the CDR3 plus reference TRBV5-1 and TRBJ1-2, the full variable domain is KAGVTQTPRYLIKTRGQQVTLSCSPISGHRSVSWYQQTPGQGLQFLFEYFSETQRNKGNFPGRFSGRQFSNSRSEMNVSTLELGDSALYLCASAYRESDYGYTFGSGTRLTVV.

In its sample, this clone was seen once. J is TRBJ2-1 and V is TRBV30, with a weak D call TRBD2 (6 bases). The CDR3 runs to 11 residues. Trimming took 8 bases from V and 7 from J, leaving 12 bases between them. The germline CDR1 and CDR2 sequences are GTSNPN and SVGIG (reference sequence). The CDR3 region is CALTSWNEQFF. CDR3 DNA: TGTGCCCTGACTAGTTGGAATGAGCAGTTCTTC.

This clone was seen only a few times. The chain employs TRBV15 and TRBJ1-5; 7 bases line up with TRBD1. Germline assignment: CDR1 LNHNV and CDR2 YYDKDF (reference sequence). The CDR3 covers 19 residues. The V segment lost 0 bases and the J segment 5 bases; nucleotides outside the gene matches: 16. CDR3 loop: CATSRDLVGGASMYQPQHF. CDR3 DNA: TGTGCCACCAGCAGAGATCTGGTAGGGGGCGCGTCAATGTATCAGCCCCAGCATTTT.

On this clone itself: The same CDR3 can be traced to other DNA sequences in this sample. The chain recombines TRBV28 with TRBJ2-1; 11 nucleotides agree with TRBD2. This CDR3 is built from 13 residues. V shed 5 bases, J shed 9 bases, and the junction held 3 bases outside the gene matches. Germline-derived CDR1 and CDR2 are MDHEN and SYDVKM. This chain's CDR3 is CASSLGTSGEQFF. CDR3 sequence (DNA): TGTGCCAGCAGTCTAGGGACTAGCGGTGAGCAGTTCTTC.

Concerning this clone itself: The same CDR3 is also encoded by other DNA sequences in this sample. The chain links TRBV6-1 to TRBJ2-7; no firm D call. CDR3 size: 15 residues. Germline CDR1 is MNHNS and CDR2 is SASEGT. V shed 10 bases and J shed 0 bases, with 19 bases lying between them. CDR3 sequence: CATQDPLVFSYEQYF. The CDR3 nucleotides read TGTGCCACCCAGGACCCCTTAGTATTCTCCTACGAGCAGTACTTC.

The chain employs TRBV19 and TRBJ2-1; D might be TRBD1 (6 bases). Trimming removed 6 bases from V and 4 bases from J, with 13 bases in between. This CDR3 is 14 amino acids long. Looked up from germline, CDR1 is LNHDA and CDR2 is SQIVND (reference sequence). The CDR3, as DNA: TGTGCCAGTAGACACCCGGACAGATACAATGAGCAGTTCTTC. Protein product: CASRHPDRYNEQFF.

The chain combines TRBV29-1 with TRBJ2-7, with a weak D call TRBD2 (6 bases). The CDR3 loop spans 14 amino acids. Looked up from germline, CDR1 is SQVTM and CDR2 is ANQGSEA. V was trimmed by 0 bases and J by 2 bases, leaving 11 bases between them. The CDR3, as DNA: TGCAGCGTTGAAGAGCTGGACTATCCCTACGAGCAGTACTTC. It translates to CSVEELDYPYEQYF.

As DNA, the CDR3 is TGTGCCAGTAGTGACGGACATTCCGGTAACTACGAGCAGTACTTC. Translated, it gives CASSDGHSGNYEQYF. The genes are TRBV19 and TRBJ2-7; TRBD1 is a possible D gene (5 bases). The CDR3 covers 15 residues. Looked up from germline, CDR1 is LNHDA and CDR2 is SQIVND (reference sequence). V was trimmed by 5 bases and J by 3 bases, leaving 17 bases between them.

This chain joins TRBV11-2 and TRBJ2-2; no definite D call. This CDR3 comprises 12 residues. The ends were cut back, 2 bases at V and 7 bases at J, with 5 bases in the middle. Germline CDR1 reads SGHAT; CDR2 reads FQNNGV. The CDR3 DNA follows: TGTGCCAGCAGCTTACAGGTCGGGGAGCTGTTTTTT. The encoded protein is CASSLQVGELFF.

This chain uses TRBV6-5 with TRBJ1-1; TRBD1 agrees at 7 bases. The CDR3 consists of 11 residues. Germline V gene sequence: CDR1 MNHEY, CDR2 SVGAGI. Losses at the gene ends were 6 bases for V and 10 bases for J; bases not matched to a gene: 5. CDR3 DNA: TGTGCCAGCAGCGCCCAGGGGGTAGCTTTCTTT. Its protein is CASSAQGVAFF.

This clone was counted between two and nine times. The V call is TRBV6-1, the J call TRBJ1-1, with a weak D call TRBD1 (5 bases). The CDR3 is 13 residues long. V lost 10 bases, J lost 1 base, and 13 bases lay in between. The germline V gene has CDR1 MNHNS and CDR2 SASEGT. The CDR3 sequence is CATAGQGNTEAFF. DNA for the CDR3: TGTGCCACAGCAGGTCAGGGGAACACTGAAGCTTTCTTT.